The 26 T cell receptor beta chains listed next were all sequenced from one sample in a study of T cells in Graves' hyperthyroidism and ophthalmopathy. What was amplified from RNA transcripts were TCR beta CDR3 regions. HTBI primers were employed in a first-round RT-PCR of the TCR CDR3. TCRdb redid the calling of the multiplex PCR reads with MiXCR, one entry per CDR3 protein. The table has hundreds of thousands of distinct CDR3 sequences, 15% to 20% seen once. Input material: blood. The receptors stem from a woman in her 40s with Graves' ophthalmopathy.

The sample holds a few counts of this clonotype. The rearrangement uses TRBV18 and TRBJ1-5; D call uncertain. The CDR3 length is 16 residues. The germline gives CDR1 KGHSH, CDR2 LQKENI. V dropped 4 bases and J dropped 2 bases, with 15 bases sitting between them. The CDR3 sequence: CASSHYTAWGNQPQHF. Written as DNA, the CDR3 is TGTGCCAGCTCACATTACACGGCATGGGGCAATCAGCCCCAGCATTTT.

This chain uses TRBV28 with TRBJ2-7; TRBD1 matches 11 bases. The V gene's germline CDR1 is MDHEN and CDR2 SYDVKM. V shed 6 bases and J 2 bases; nucleotides not matched to a gene: 6. The CDR3 is made up of 15 amino acids. CDR3 in amino acids: CASRPGTGGTYEQYF. The CDR3, as DNA: TGTGCCAGCAGGCCCGGGACAGGGGGGACCTACGAGCAGTACTTC.

V usage is TRBV20-1 and J usage is TRBJ1-5; 7 bases match TRBD1. In germline, CDR1 is DFQATT, CDR2 SNEGSKA (reference sequence). The CDR3 sequence is 15 residues long. The J segment lost 4 bases and the V segment lost 1 base, leaving 7 bases of the junction unmatched. This CDR3 is CSARGAGGGNQPQHF. The CDR3 DNA follows: TGCAGTGCTAGAGGGGCAGGGGGAGGGAATCAGCCCCAGCATTTT.

This clonotype was detected ten times or more. The chain is built from TRBV3-1 and TRBJ2-1, with no clear D. V was pared by 4 bases and J by 2 bases, with 12 bases between. CDR3 length: 15 amino acids. Germline CDR1 is LGHDT and CDR2 is YNNKEL (reference sequence). DNA of the CDR3: TGTGCCAGCAGCCTTCTCGACCTAACCTACAATGAGCAGTTCTTC. This sequence encodes CASSLLDLTYNEQFF.

This clonotype has a count of ten or more. Here the CDR3 DNA reads TGTGCCTGGAGTGTAAGTCAGGGCAATCAGCCCCAGCATTTT. It specifies CAWSVSQGNQPQHF. The chain joins TRBV30 to TRBJ1-5; D is unclear. V was clipped by 0 bases and J by 2 bases, with 8 bases between them. The germline gives CDR1 GTSNPN, CDR2 SVGIG (reference sequence). This CDR3 contains 14 residues. Drawing the rest from reference TRBV30 and TRBJ1-5, the complete variable domain is SQTIHQWPATLVQPVGSPLSLECTVEGTSNPNLYWYRQAAGRGLQLLFYSVGIGQISSEVPQNLSASRPQDRQFILSSKKLLLSDSGFYLCAWSVSQGNQPQHFGDGTRLSIL.

This clonotype was found many times. The chain combines TRBV2 with TRBJ1-2; 7 nucleotides agree with TRBD1. The CDR3 has 14 amino acids. Germline CDR1 and CDR2: SNHLY and FYNNEI. Unmatched junction bases numbered 4, after V lost 2 bases and J lost 4 bases. CDR3 sequence (DNA): TGTGCCAGCAGTGAAAGGGGGCGTTTCTATGGCTACACCTTC. Residues: CASSERGRFYGYTF.

This clonotype was counted ten times or more. This chain links TRBV28 with TRBJ2-7; 9 bases line up with TRBD2. The CDR3 consists of 15 residues. Germline assignment: CDR1 MDHEN and CDR2 SYDVKM. With V trimmed by 4 bases and J by 2 bases, 6 bases remained unmatched. The CDR3 DNA reads TGTGCCAGCAGTTCCCCTAGCGGGACAACCTACGAGCAGTACTTC. Translating gives CASSSPSGTTYEQYF.

CDR3 sequence: CASSFFLGSGNTIYF. DNA of the CDR3: TGTGCCAGCAGTTTCTTTTTGGGCTCTGGAAACACCATATATTTT. V gene TRBV12-3 or TRBV12-4 combines with J gene TRBJ1-3; D is unclear. The ends were cut back, 3 bases at V and 0 bases at J, with 9 bases in the middle. CDR3 size: 15 residues.

This clonotype was counted only a few times. One junction end disagrees with the germline gene, perhaps due to a read error. The CDR3 loop reads CVSSLAPGNTEAFF. The CDR3 nucleotides read TGTGTCAGCAGCTTAGCGCCAGGGAACACTGAAGCTTTCTTT. The V and J genes are TRBV7-6 and TRBJ1-1, with D uncertain. Germline V gives CDR1 SGHVS, CDR2 FNYEAQ. The CDR3 contains 14 residues.

The chain joins TRBV6-5 to TRBJ1-6; the match to TRBD1 covers 7 bases. Germline V gene lookup returns CDR1 MNHEY and CDR2 SVGAGI. This CDR3 comprises 15 residues. V dropped 4 bases and J dropped 10; count of bases not matched to a gene: 10. In DNA, the CDR3 is TGTGCCAGCAGTTTCGATCAGGGGGGTCAATCACCCCTCCACTTT. It yields the protein CASSFDQGGQSPLHF.

This clonotype was seen repeatedly, ten times or more. The chain uses TRBV11-1 and TRBJ2-2, with D possibly TRBD2 on 5 matching bases. Germline V gene sequence: CDR1 SGHAT, CDR2 FQDESV (reference sequence). Trimming pared 7 bases from V and 7 bases from J, leaving 7 bases between. The CDR3 loop spans 11 amino acids. CDR3 protein: CASTRGGELFF. In nucleotides, the CDR3 is TGTGCCAGCACCCGGGGCGGGGAGCTGTTTTTT.

The chain links TRBV19 to TRBJ2-3, with D perhaps matching TRBD1 or TRBD2 (5 bases each). The germline gives CDR1 LNHDA, CDR2 SQIVND (reference sequence). The CDR3 sequence is 16 residues long. The V and J ends lost 5 bases and 2 bases respectively, with 17 bases between them. DNA of the CDR3: TGTGCCAGTAGTCCCCGGGGCGACACAAACACAGATACGCAGTATTTT. Encoded protein: CASSPRGDTNTDTQYF.

The gene calls are TRBV28 and TRBJ2-1; weak D call: TRBD2 (6 bases). This CDR3 region has 13 residues. In germline, CDR1 is MDHEN, CDR2 SYDVKM. Trimming left V 8 bases short and J 4 bases short, with 12 bases between. This CDR3 reads CASRGNVYNEQFF. CDR3 nucleotide sequence: TGTGCCAGCCGCGGGAACGTTTACAATGAGCAGTTCTTC.

The sample holds many counts of this clonotype. The gene calls are TRBV6-1 and TRBJ2-1; 8 nucleotides line up with TRBD2. The CDR3 sequence is 16 residues long. Looked up from germline, CDR1 is MNHNS and CDR2 is SASEGT. Trimming cost V 6 bases and J 9 bases; bases outside gene matches: 16. As DNA, the CDR3 is TGTGCCAGCAGCTCCCCGGGCGGGGTCGGGAGGGGTGAGCAGTTCTTC. Amino acids: CASSSPGGVGRGEQFF.

This clonotype has more than one count but fewer than ten. The rearrangement links TRBV9 to TRBJ2-1, with 9 bases lining up with TRBD1. The V segment lost 4 bases and the J segment 7 bases; nucleotides outside the gene matches: 12. The germline gives CDR1 SGDLS, CDR2 YYNGEE. The CDR3 spans 16 residues. CDR3 sequence (DNA): TGTGCCAGCAGCCCTCCGCCGGGACAGGGAATGAATGAGCAGTTCTTC. Amino acid sequence: CASSPPPGQGMNEQFF.

Ten or more counts support this clonotype. This chain joins TRBV3-1 and TRBJ2-1; unclear D gene. V lost 4 bases to trimming and J lost 7 bases, with 14 bases between them. The CDR3 sequence is 14 residues long. CDR1 is LGHDT, CDR2 YNNKEL, per germline (reference sequence). CDR3 amino acids: CASSLWAVGNEQFF. DNA for the CDR3: TGTGCCAGCAGCCTATGGGCGGTCGGGAATGAGCAGTTCTTC.

The V gene is TRBV7-2, the J gene TRBJ2-1, with D possibly being TRBD2 (5 bases). Germline V gene data show CDR1 as SGHTA and CDR2 as FQGNSA. The CDR3 totals 13 residues. Trimming removed 3 bases from V and 5 bases from J, with 8 bases in between. The CDR3 DNA follows: TGTGCCAGCAGCTTCGGGATCCACAATGAGCAGTTCTTC. The encoded protein is CASSFGIHNEQFF.

In this sample, this clonotype turned up a few times. The chain couples TRBV7-3 to TRBJ1-1, with 12 bases fitting TRBD1. Trimming took 0 bases from V and 11 from J; bases not matched to a gene: 4. CDR1 and CDR2 from the germline V gene are SGHTA and FQGTGA. The CDR3 loop spans 14 amino acids. CDR3 sequence reads: CASSLTGQGAWAFF. The CDR3 coding sequence is TGTGCCAGCAGCTTAACGGGACAGGGGGCTTGGGCTTTCTTT.

The table lists this clonotype with many counts. The V and J genes are TRBV11-2 and TRBJ1-1; the match to TRBD1 covers 7 bases. V trimming: 5 bases; J trimming: 6 bases; junction bases outside the gene matches: 6. This CDR3 comprises 13 residues. The germline gives CDR1 SGHAT, CDR2 FQNNGV. The CDR3 region has the DNA TGTGCCAGCAGCCAGACAGGGTACGCTGAAGCTTTCTTT. Amino acid sequence: CASSQTGYAEAFF.

There are many counts of this clonotype. The chain carries TRBV5-1 and TRBJ2-3, with 8 nucleotides matching TRBD2. This CDR3 contains 17 residues. Germline V gene lookup returns CDR1 SGHRS and CDR2 YFSETQ. Unmatched junction bases numbered 8, after V lost 0 bases and J lost 2 bases. The DNA for the CDR3 is TGCGCCAGCAGCTTGGCCGGATCAGCGGGAGTCACAGATACGCAGTATTTT. Its protein product is CASSLAGSAGVTDTQYF.

The chain carries TRBV19 and TRBJ2-1; D gene unclear. Trimming removed 1 base from V and 4 bases from J, with 11 bases in between. This CDR3 is built from 15 residues. CDR1 is LNHDA, CDR2 SQIVND, per germline (reference sequence). CDR3 in DNA: TGTGCCAGTAGTATAGGGCTACAAGAATACAATGAGCAGTTCTTC. Amino acid sequence: CASSIGLQEYNEQFF.

This clonotype was found many times. This rearrangement joins TRBV2 to TRBJ2-1; D is perhaps TRBD2 (5 bases). Trimming left V 7 bases short and J 8 bases short, with 12 bases between. The CDR3 length is 12 residues. CDR1 and CDR2 from the germline V gene are SNHLY and FYNNEI. CDR3 region: CASKDQRHEQFF. CDR3 DNA sequence: TGTGCCAGCAAAGATCAGCGGCATGAGCAGTTCTTC.

This chain links TRBV4-2 with TRBJ1-6; D is perhaps TRBD1 (6 bases). The CDR3 length is 17 residues. The germline V gene encodes CDR1 LGHNA and CDR2 YNFKEQ. The V gene lost 0 bases and the J gene lost 6 bases, with 15 bases spanning the gap. The CDR3 DNA reads as TGTGCCAGCAGCCAAGATCTTTGGGGGGGCGGTAATTCACCCCTCCACTTT. Translation gives CASSQDLWGGGNSPLHF.

There are a few counts of this clonotype. The chain recombines TRBV20-1 with TRBJ1-2; unclear D gene. CDR3 length: 12 amino acids. Germline loops: CDR1 DFQATT, CDR2 SNEGSKA (reference sequence). V was cut by 3 bases and J by 4 bases, with 9 bases left in between. As DNA, the CDR3 is TGCAGTGCTAGCGTGGGTTTCTATGGCTACACCTTC. Its translation: CSASVGFYGYTF.

At least ten counts were recorded for this clonotype. This chain joins TRBV27 and TRBJ2-7, with 7 nucleotides matching TRBD2. CDR3 size: 14 residues. The V and J ends lost 7 bases and 6 bases, in that order; junction bases with no gene match: 12. The germline V gene has CDR1 MNHEY and CDR2 SMNVEV (reference sequence). DNA for the CDR3: TGTGCCAGCAAAGCCCCGGGCGGGAGAACCGAGCAGTACTTC. It specifies CASKAPGGRTEQYF.

This clonotype was counted many times. This chain connects TRBV28 to TRBJ1-1; D is possibly TRBD1 (5 bases). Trimming cost V 6 bases and J 4 bases, with 15 bases left between them. The CDR3 has 14 amino acids. Germline lookup yields CDR1 MDHEN and CDR2 SYDVKM. In nucleotides, the CDR3 is TGTGCCAGCAGGGGGAGTGGGGGTAGCACTGAAGCTTTCTTT. It translates to CASRGSGGSTEAFF.